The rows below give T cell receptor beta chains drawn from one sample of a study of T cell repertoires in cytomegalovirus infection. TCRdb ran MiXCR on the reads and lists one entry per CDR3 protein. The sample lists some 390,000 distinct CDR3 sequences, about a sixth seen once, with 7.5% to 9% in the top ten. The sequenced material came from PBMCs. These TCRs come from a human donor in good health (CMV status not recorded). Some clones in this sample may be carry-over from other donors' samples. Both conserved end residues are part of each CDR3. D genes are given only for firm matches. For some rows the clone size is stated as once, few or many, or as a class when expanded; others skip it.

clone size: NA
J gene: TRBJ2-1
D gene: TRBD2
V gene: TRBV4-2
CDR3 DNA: TGTGCCAGCAGCCAGGCCACCCTAGCGGGGGGCAACAATGAGCAGTTCTTC
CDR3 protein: CASSQATLAGGNNEQFF

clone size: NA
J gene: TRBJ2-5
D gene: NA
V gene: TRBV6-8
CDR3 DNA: TGTGCCAGCAGTTACTCGAACGGAGAAGAGACCCAGTACTTC
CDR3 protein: CASSYSNGEETQYF

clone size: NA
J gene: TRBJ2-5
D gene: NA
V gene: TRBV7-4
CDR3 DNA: TGTGCCAGCAGCGTGATGACTGGGGAAGAGACCCAGTACTTC
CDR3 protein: CASSVMTGEETQYF

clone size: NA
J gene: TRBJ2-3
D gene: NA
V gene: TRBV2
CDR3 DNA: TGTGCGGGATCTGTGAGACTAGATACGGATACGCAGTATTTT
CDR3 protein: CAGSVRLDTDTQYF

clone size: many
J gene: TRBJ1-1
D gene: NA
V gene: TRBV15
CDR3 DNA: TGTGCCACCAGGATGACGGAGGGGACTGAAGCTTTCTTT
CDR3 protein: CATRMTEGTEAFF

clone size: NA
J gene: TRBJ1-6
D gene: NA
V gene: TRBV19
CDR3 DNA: TGTGCCAGTAGTCCCCGTCAGGTCCTCAATTCACCCCTCCACTTT
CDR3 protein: CASSPRQVLNSPLHF

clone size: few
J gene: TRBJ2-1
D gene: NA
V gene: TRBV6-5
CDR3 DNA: TGTGCCAGCAGTTACTCTGTGGGCACCCACAATGAGCAGTTCTTC
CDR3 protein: CASSYSVGTHNEQFF

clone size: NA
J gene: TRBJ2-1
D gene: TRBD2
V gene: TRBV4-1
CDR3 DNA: TGCGCCAGCAGCCAGTTAGCGGGGGGCATATATCGGCAGTTCTTC
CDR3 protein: CASSQLAGGIYRQFF

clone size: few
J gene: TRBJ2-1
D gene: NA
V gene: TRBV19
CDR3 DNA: TGTGCCAGTAAGGCAGGAGACAATGAGCAGTTCTTC
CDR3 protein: CASKAGDNEQFF

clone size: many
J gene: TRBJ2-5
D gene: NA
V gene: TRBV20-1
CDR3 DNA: TGCAGTGCTCTATACGTGGAAGAGACCCAGTACTTC
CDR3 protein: CSALYVEETQYF

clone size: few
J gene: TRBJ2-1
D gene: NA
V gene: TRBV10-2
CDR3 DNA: TGCGCCAGCAGGAAGCTCCCTGCCGATGAGCAGTTCTTC
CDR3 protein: CASRKLPADEQFF

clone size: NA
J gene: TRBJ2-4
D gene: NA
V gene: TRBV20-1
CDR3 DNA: TGCAGTGCTAGAGTCTTAGCCAAAAACATTCAGTACTTC
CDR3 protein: CSARVLAKNIQYF

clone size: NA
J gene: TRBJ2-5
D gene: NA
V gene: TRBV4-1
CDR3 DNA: TGCGCCAGCAGCCAAGCGGACCGTAGGGAGACCCAGTACTTC
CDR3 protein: CASSQADRRETQYF

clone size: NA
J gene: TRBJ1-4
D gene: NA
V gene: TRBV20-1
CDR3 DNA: TGCAGTGGCTCGACAGTGGTTAATGAAAAACTGTTTTTT
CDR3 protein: CSGSTVVNEKLFF

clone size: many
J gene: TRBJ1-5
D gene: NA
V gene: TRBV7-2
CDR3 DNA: TGTGCCAGCAGCTATGACAGCAATCAGCCCCAGCATTTT
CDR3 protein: CASSYDSNQPQHF

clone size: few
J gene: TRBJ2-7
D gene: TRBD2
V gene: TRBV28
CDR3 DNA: TGTGCCATCCAGGGGACCGGGACTAGCAGCTACGAGCAGTACTTC
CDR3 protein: CAIQGTGTSSYEQYF

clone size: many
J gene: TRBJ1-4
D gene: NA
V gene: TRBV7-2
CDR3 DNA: TGTGCCAGCAGCTTTATCACGGGAAAACTGTTTTTT
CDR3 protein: CASSFITGKLFF